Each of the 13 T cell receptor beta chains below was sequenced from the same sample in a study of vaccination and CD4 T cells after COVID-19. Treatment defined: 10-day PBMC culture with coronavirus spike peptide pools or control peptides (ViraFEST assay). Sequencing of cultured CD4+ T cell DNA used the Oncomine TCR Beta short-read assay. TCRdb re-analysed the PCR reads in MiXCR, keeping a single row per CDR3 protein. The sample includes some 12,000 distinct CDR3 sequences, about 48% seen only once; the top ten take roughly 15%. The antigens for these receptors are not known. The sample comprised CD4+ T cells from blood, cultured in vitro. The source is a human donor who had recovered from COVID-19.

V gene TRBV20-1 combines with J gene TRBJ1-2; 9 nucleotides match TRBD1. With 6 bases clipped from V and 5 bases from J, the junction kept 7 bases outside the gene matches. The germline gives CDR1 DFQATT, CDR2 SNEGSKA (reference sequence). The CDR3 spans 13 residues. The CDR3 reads CSATTGGKYGYTF. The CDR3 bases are TGCAGTGCGACCACAGGGGGCAAGTATGGCTACACCTTC.

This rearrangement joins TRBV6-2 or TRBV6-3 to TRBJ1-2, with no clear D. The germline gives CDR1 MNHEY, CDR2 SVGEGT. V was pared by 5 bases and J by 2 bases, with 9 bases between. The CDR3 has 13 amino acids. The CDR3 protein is CASSPASNYGYTF. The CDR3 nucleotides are TGTGCCAGCAGTCCAGCTTCCAACTATGGCTACACCTTC.

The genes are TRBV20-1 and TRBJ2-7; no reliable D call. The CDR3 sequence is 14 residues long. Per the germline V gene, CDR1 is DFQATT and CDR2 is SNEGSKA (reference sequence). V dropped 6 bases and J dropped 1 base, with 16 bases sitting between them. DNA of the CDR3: TGCAGTGCCTCGGTGGTAGCAGATTCCTACGAGCAGTACTTC. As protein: CSASVVADSYEQYF.

The CDR3 loop is CASSLVNQPQHF. The DNA of the CDR3 is TGTGCCAGCAGCTTAGTCAATCAGCCCCAGCATTTT. The chain joins TRBV7-9 to TRBJ1-5; D unclear. Trimming removed 1 base from V and 3 bases from J, with 1 base in between. Looked up from germline, CDR1 is SEHNR and CDR2 is FQNEAQ (reference sequence). The CDR3 covers 12 residues.

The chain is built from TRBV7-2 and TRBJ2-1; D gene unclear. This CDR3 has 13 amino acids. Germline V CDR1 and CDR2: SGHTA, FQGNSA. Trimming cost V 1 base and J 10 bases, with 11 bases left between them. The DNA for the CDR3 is TGTGCCAGCAGCTTAGGGTCGGTCAGGGAGCAGTTCTTC. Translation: CASSLGSVREQFF.

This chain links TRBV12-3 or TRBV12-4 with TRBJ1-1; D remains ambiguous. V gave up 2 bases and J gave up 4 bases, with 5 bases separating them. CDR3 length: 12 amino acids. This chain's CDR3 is CASSLSFTEAFF. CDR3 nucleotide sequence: TGTGCCAGCAGTTTATCCTTCACTGAAGCTTTCTTT.

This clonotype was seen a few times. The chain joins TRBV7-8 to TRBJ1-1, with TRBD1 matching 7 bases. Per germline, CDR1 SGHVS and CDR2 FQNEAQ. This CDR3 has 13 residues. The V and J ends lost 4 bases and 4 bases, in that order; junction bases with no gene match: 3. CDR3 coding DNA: TGTGCCAGCAGCTGGACAGGAGCCACTGAAGCTTTCTTT. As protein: CASSWTGATEAFF.

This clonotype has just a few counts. The CDR3 loop is CAFLQGVSNYGYTF. The CDR3 DNA sequence: TGTGCCTTTCTACAGGGGGTCTCTAACTATGGCTACACCTTC. The chain uses TRBV30 and TRBJ1-2; 8 bases are shared with TRBD1. The CDR3 has 14 residues. Germline assignment: CDR1 GTSNPN and CDR2 SVGIG (reference sequence). V lost 7 bases to trimming and J lost 0 bases; unmatched junction nucleotides: 7.

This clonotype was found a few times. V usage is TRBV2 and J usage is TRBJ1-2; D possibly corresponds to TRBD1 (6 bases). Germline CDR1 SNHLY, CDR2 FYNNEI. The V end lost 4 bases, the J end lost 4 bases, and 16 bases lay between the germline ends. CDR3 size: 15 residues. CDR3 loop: CASSVTGTLGYGYTF. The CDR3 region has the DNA TGTGCCAGCAGTGTAACAGGGACACTCGGCTATGGCTACACCTTC.

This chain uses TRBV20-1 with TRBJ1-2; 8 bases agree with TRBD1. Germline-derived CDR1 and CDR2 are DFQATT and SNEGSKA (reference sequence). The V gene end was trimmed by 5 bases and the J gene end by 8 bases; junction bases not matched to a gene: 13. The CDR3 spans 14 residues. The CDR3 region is CSAERTGRRGGYTF. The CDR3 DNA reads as TGCAGTGCTGAGCGGACAGGGCGAAGAGGAGGCTACACCTTC.

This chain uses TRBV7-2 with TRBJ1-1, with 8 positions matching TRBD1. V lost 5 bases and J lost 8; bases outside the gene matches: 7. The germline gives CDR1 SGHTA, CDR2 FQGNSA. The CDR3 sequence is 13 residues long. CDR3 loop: CASSIQGVLEAFF. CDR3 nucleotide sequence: TGTGCCAGCAGCATACAGGGGGTCCTCGAAGCTTTCTTT.

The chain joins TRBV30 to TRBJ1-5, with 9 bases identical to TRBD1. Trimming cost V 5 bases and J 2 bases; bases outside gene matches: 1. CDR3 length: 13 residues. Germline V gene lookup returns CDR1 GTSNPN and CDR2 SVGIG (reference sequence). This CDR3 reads CAWDRGGNQPQHF. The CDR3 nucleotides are TGTGCCTGGGACAGGGGGGGCAATCAGCCCCAGCATTTT.

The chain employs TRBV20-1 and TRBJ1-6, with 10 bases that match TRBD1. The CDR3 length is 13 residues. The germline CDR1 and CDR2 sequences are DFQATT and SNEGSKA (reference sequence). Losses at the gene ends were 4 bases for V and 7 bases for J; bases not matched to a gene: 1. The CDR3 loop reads CSATDRGNSPLHF. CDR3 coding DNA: TGCAGTGCTACGGACAGGGGGAATTCACCCCTCCACTTT.